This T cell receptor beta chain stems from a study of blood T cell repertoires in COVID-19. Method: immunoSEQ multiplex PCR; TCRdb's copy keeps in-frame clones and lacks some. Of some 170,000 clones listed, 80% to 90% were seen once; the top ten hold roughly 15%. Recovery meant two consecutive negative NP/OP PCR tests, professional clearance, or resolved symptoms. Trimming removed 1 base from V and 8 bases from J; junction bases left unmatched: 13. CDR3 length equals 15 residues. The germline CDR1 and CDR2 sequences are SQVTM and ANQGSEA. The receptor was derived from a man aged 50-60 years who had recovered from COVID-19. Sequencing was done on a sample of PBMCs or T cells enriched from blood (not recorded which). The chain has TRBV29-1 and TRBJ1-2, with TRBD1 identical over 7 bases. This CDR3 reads CSVEGTHRGRRGYTF. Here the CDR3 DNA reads TGCAGCGTTGAAGGTACCCACAGGGGAAGGAGAGGCTACACCTTC.